Presented here are 26 T cell receptor beta chains from one specimen sequenced in a study of T cell responses to AZD1222 COVID-19 vaccine. Here immunoSEQ multiplex PCR was the method, and the copy in TCRdb shows in-frame clones only, minus some. Of some 140,000 clones listed, approximately 84% were seen once; the top ten hold 4.1%. This specimen consisted of peripheral blood, obtained on day 0 of AZD1222 vaccination. All receptors come from an adult in good health.

The V and J genes are TRBV5-4 and TRBJ2-4; no reliable D call. Trimming removed 0 bases from V and 6 bases from J, with 4 bases in between. Germline V lookup: CDR1 SGHNT, CDR2 YYREEE (reference sequence). There are 12 residues in the CDR3. CDR3: CASSLVGNIQYF. CDR3 in DNA: TGTGCCAGCAGCTTGGTCGGAAACATTCAGTACTTC.

V gene TRBV11-3 combines with J gene TRBJ2-1; D is uncertain. The germline V gene has CDR1 SGHNT and CDR2 YENEEA. Trimming pared 5 bases from V and 0 bases from J, leaving 11 bases between. CDR3 length: 15 residues. DNA of the CDR3: TGTGCCAGCAGCCTACCTGGTGGCTCCTACAATGAGCAGTTCTTC. Its protein is CASSLPGGSYNEQFF.

The chain is built from TRBV28 and TRBJ1-5, with 8 bases that match TRBD1. V shed 6 bases and J 2 bases; nucleotides not matched to a gene: 15. Germline values: CDR1 MDHEN, CDR2 SYDVKM. This CDR3 spans 18 amino acids. CDR3 bases: TGTGCCAGCAGCCCCCACAAGCCGGGGACAGGACGCAATCAGCCCCAGCATTTT. Translated, it gives CASSPHKPGTGRNQPQHF. Based on the CDR3 plus reference TRBV28 and TRBJ1-5, the full variable domain is DVKVTQSSRYLVKRTGEKVFLECVQDMDHENMFWYRQDPGLGLRLIYFSYDVKMKEKGDIPEGYSVSREKKERFSLILESASTNQTSMYLCASSPHKPGTGRNQPQHFGDGTRLSIL.

The V and J genes are TRBV27 and TRBJ1-2, with TRBD1 matching over 7 bases. Germline V gene data show CDR1 as MNHEY and CDR2 as SMNVEV (reference sequence). The trim removed 6 bases at V and 7 bases at J, leaving 11 bases unmatched. The CDR3 length is 14 residues. The CDR3 is CASRARGMVFGYTF. The CDR3 nucleotides are TGTGCCAGCAGGGCCAGGGGGATGGTGTTTGGCTACACCTTC.

The chain employs TRBV9 and TRBJ1-5, with D uncertain. The CDR3 length is 15 residues. The germline V gene has CDR1 SGDLS and CDR2 YYNGEE. Trimming removed 0 bases at V and 7 bases at J, with 14 bases between. The CDR3 DNA follows: TGTGCCAGCAGCGTAGGGGTCGGGCAGTTCCAGCCCCAGCATTTT. It yields the protein CASSVGVGQFQPQHF.

The chain has TRBV29-1 and TRBJ1-1; TRBD1 agrees at 7 bases. Germline assignment: CDR1 SQVTM and CDR2 ANQGSEA. Trimming removed 5 bases from V and 1 base from J; junction bases left unmatched: 7. The CDR3 runs to 14 residues. CDR3 coding DNA: TGCAGCGTTCGGGACAGTTCAGAGAACACTGAAGCTTTCTTT. This gives the protein CSVRDSSENTEAFF.

The CDR3 bases are TGTGCCAGCAGTTACGTCGGGGGGAACACTGAAGCTTTCTTT. Translated: CASSYVGGNTEAFF. This chain joins TRBV6-5 and TRBJ1-1; D is perhaps TRBD1 (5 bases). The CDR3 has 14 residues. The germline V and J ends were trimmed by 2 bases and 1 base, with 8 bases remaining between them. Germline loops: CDR1 MNHEY, CDR2 SVGAGI.

The chain has TRBV13 and TRBJ2-7, with D perhaps assigned TRBD1 or TRBD2 (5 bases each). This CDR3 comprises 13 residues. The germline V and J ends were trimmed by 2 bases and 4 bases, with 9 bases remaining between them. Germline values: CDR1 PRHDT, CDR2 FYEKMQ (reference sequence). CDR3 DNA sequence: TGTGCCAGCAGCTTACGGGACCTATACGAGCAGTACTTC. It specifies CASSLRDLYEQYF.

This rearrangement joins TRBV28 to TRBJ1-2, with 7 bases identical to TRBD1. Losses at the gene ends were 2 bases for V and 11 bases for J; bases not matched to a gene: 11. The CDR3 has 14 residues. From germline, CDR1 is MDHEN and CDR2 SYDVKM. The chain's CDR3 is CASSLAGQVGAYTF. In DNA, the CDR3 is TGTGCCAGCAGTTTAGCTGGACAGGTCGGGGCTTACACCTTC.

V and J are TRBV6-1 and TRBJ2-2; D unclear. CDR3 length equals 13 residues. Germline V gene lookup returns CDR1 MNHNS and CDR2 SASEGT. Trimming removed 2 bases at V and 3 bases at J, with 4 bases between. The CDR3 spells CASSEKDTGELFF. Here the CDR3 DNA reads TGTGCCAGCAGTGAAAAGGACACCGGGGAGCTGTTTTTT.

The chain has TRBV6-2 or TRBV6-3 and TRBJ1-4; a possible D gene is TRBD1 (6 bases). CDR3 length: 18 residues. Germline CDR1 reads MNHEY; CDR2 reads SVGEGT. The V end was cut by 4 bases, the J end by 0 bases, with 18 bases between. The CDR3 bases are TGTGCCAGCAGTTTCCTCACCGGACAGAGAGCAACTAATGAAAAACTGTTTTTT. Its translation is CASSFLTGQRATNEKLFF.

This chain links TRBV30 with TRBJ1-6; D not resolved. V lost 0 bases, J lost 1 base, and 7 bases lay in between. Germline V CDR1 and CDR2: GTSNPN, SVGIG (reference sequence). This CDR3 is built from 15 residues. CDR3 nucleotides: TGTGCCTGGAGTGTTGATAGTTCCTATAATTCACCCCTCCACTTT. Encoded protein: CAWSVDSSYNSPLHF. Full variable domain (remainder filled in from reference TRBV30 and TRBJ1-6): SQTIHQWPATLVQPVGSPLSLECTVEGTSNPNLYWYRQAAGRGLQLLFYSVGIGQISSEVPQNLSASRPQDRQFILSSKKLLLSDSGFYLCAWSVDSSYNSPLHFGNGTRLTVT.

This clone has more than one count but fewer than ten. The chain uses TRBV7-2 and TRBJ1-2; perhaps TRBD1 as D (6 bases). V was trimmed by 5 bases and J by 0 bases, leaving 13 bases between them. CDR1 is SGHTA, CDR2 FQGNSA, per germline. The CDR3 extends over 15 amino acids. The CDR3: CASSTGRGPNYGYTF. Here the CDR3 DNA reads TGTGCCAGCAGCACAGGTCGGGGGCCTAACTATGGCTACACCTTC.

The rearrangement links TRBV18 to TRBJ1-1, with 8 bases fitting TRBD1. Germline lookup yields CDR1 KGHSH and CDR2 LQKENI. The CDR3 is 16 residues long. The junction had 7 bases not matched to a gene; V was cut back by 3 bases and J by 1 base. Written as DNA, the CDR3 is TGTGCCAGCTCACCGATTCGGACAGGGCCGAACACTGAAGCTTTCTTT. It specifies CASSPIRTGPNTEAFF.

On this clone itself: The sample has other DNA sequences that encode this CDR3 too. CDR3 in DNA: TGTGCCAGCAGTTTCCTCAATCAGCCCCAGCATTTT. Translated, it gives CASSFLNQPQHF. This sequence joins TRBV28 and TRBJ1-5; D gene ambiguous. V was trimmed by 3 bases and J by 3 bases, leaving 3 bases between them. The CDR3 totals 12 residues. Per germline, CDR1 MDHEN and CDR2 SYDVKM.

This clone has only a few counts. This chain connects TRBV18 to TRBJ1-2, with TRBD1 matching over 8 bases. The V and J ends lost 3 bases and 6 bases, in that order; junction bases with no gene match: 9. Germline V CDR1 and CDR2: KGHSH, LQKENI. The CDR3 covers 15 residues. CDR3 residues: CASSPRDRLSDGYTF. In DNA, the CDR3 is TGTGCCAGCTCACCCCGGGACAGGCTGTCGGATGGCTACACCTTC.

This rearrangement joins TRBV6-5 to TRBJ1-1; weak D call: TRBD1 (6 bases). The germline V gene has CDR1 MNHEY and CDR2 SVGAGI. Trimming took 4 bases from V and 1 from J, leaving 10 bases between them. The CDR3 length is 14 residues. CDR3 in DNA: TGTGCCAGCAGTTCCCTACAGGGGAACACTGAAGCTTTCTTT. The encoded protein is CASSSLQGNTEAFF.

The CDR3 DNA follows: TGTGCCAGCAGTTTACGGGACAGGGACACTGAAGCTTTCTTT. As protein: CASSLRDRDTEAFF. The chain has TRBV28 and TRBJ1-1; TRBD1 matches 9 bases. V was clipped by 2 bases and J by 3 bases; unmatched bases: 1. Germline V CDR1 and CDR2: MDHEN, SYDVKM. There are 14 residues in the CDR3.

This rearrangement joins TRBV6-6 to TRBJ1-2; D gene unclear. Trimming pared 2 bases from V and 5 bases from J, leaving 9 bases between. Germline V gene lookup returns CDR1 MNHNY and CDR2 SVGAGI (reference sequence). The CDR3 loop spans 13 amino acids. The CDR3 sequence is CASSYDGIYGYTF. The CDR3 DNA sequence: TGTGCCAGCAGTTACGACGGGATTTATGGCTACACCTTC.

The chain is built from TRBV2 and TRBJ1-5; D is unresolved. The CDR3 contains 14 residues. The germline CDR1 and CDR2 sequences are SNHLY and FYNNEI. Trimming took off 3 bases at V and 3 bases at J, with 9 bases between the two ends. The CDR3 here is CASSDWQINQPQHF. DNA of the CDR3: TGTGCCAGCAGTGATTGGCAGATCAATCAGCCCCAGCATTTT.

The chain links TRBV5-1 to TRBJ1-2; 8 nucleotides line up with TRBD1. Germline V gene sequence: CDR1 SGHRS, CDR2 YFSETQ. The length of the CDR3 is 14 residues. V gave up 4 bases and J gave up 5 bases; unmatched junction bases: 7. The CDR3 DNA reads TGCGCCAGCAGCACGTCCGGGACAGGATATGGCTACACCTTC. This translates into CASSTSGTGYGYTF.

CDR3 nucleotide sequence: TGTGCCAGCAGTACAGGGGGCTTCTCTGGAAACACCATATATTTT. This translates into CASSTGGFSGNTIYF. The chain employs TRBV9 and TRBJ1-3, with 9 bases matching TRBD1. Germline CDR1 SGDLS, CDR2 YYNGEE. The V segment lost 5 bases and the J segment 0 bases; nucleotides outside the gene matches: 3. The CDR3 runs to 15 residues. Full variable domain (rest looked up from reference TRBV9 and TRBJ1-3): DSGVTQTPKHLITATGQRVTLRCSPRSGDLSVYWYQQSLDQGLQFLIQYYNGEERAKGNILERFSAQQFPDLHSELNLSSLELGDSALYFCASSTGGFSGNTIYFGEGSWLTVV.

This clone has only one observation. The chain combines TRBV19 with TRBJ2-7, with TRBD1 as a possible D gene (5 bases). The V gene lost 6 bases and the J gene lost 2 bases, with 11 bases spanning the gap. Germline assignment: CDR1 LNHDA and CDR2 SQIVND (reference sequence). The CDR3 has 13 residues. The CDR3 spells CASSPREPYEQYF. The CDR3 DNA follows: TGTGCCAGTAGCCCCAGGGAACCCTACGAGCAGTACTTC.

The chain carries TRBV2 and TRBJ1-6; 7 nucleotides align to TRBD1. The germline gives CDR1 SNHLY, CDR2 FYNNEI. Trimming at V came to 8 bases and at J to 6 bases, leaving 4 bases not matched to a gene. This CDR3 region has 13 residues. CDR3 bases: TGTGCCAGCGACAGGGTTTCTAATTCACCCCTCCACTTT. Translated: CASDRVSNSPLHF.

The chain has TRBV2 and TRBJ2-7; D gene unclear. Trimming removed 1 base from V and 4 bases from J, with 8 bases in between. The CDR3 consists of 13 residues. From germline, CDR1 is SNHLY and CDR2 FYNNEI. CDR3 residues: CASSEERQYEQYF. CDR3 nucleotides: TGTGCCAGCAGTGAAGAGAGGCAGTACGAGCAGTACTTC.

Only a few counts were recorded for this clone. The J gene is TRBJ1-6, the V gene TRBV2, with 7 bases identical to TRBD1. Germline V lookup: CDR1 SNHLY, CDR2 FYNNEI. V was clipped by 8 bases and J by 7 bases; unmatched bases: 11. The CDR3 contains 15 residues. CDR3 region: CASQDREGKNSPLHF. Here the CDR3 DNA reads TGTGCCAGCCAAGACAGGGAGGGGAAAAATTCACCCCTCCACTTT.